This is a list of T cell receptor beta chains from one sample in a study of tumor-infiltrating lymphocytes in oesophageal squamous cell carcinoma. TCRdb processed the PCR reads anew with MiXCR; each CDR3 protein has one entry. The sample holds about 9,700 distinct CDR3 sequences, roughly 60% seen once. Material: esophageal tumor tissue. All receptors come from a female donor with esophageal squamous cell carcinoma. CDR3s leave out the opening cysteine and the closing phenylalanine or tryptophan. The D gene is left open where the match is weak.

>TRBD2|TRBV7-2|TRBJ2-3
ASSLVPQPLAGTTDTQY
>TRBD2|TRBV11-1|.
ASSLGPWASGGNNEQF
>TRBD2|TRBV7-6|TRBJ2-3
ASSSIAGAIDTQY
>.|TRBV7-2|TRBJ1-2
ASSQGLSGYT
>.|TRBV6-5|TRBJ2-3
ASSTTGRRLATQY
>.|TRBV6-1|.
AISDFAGTYNEQF
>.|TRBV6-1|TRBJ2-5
ASSEIPGGETQY
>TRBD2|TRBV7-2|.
ASSLLAGGGEQY
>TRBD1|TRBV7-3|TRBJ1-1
ASSSQGGNTEAF
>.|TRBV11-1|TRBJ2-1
ASSLPDNEQF
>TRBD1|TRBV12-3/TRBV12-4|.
ASSPLGQGRGTQY
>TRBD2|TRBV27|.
ASSRTTSGGQGEQF
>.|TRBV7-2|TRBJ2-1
ASSLAAGANEQF
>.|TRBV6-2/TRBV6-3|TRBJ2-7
ASTQTAYEQY
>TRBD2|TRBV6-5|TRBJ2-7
ASKRSGGYEQY
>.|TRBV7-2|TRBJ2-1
ASSLTGGHRDEQF
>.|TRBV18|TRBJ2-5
ASSPRQINQETQY
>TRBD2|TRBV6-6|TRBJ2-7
ASRYPGTTKTYNEQY
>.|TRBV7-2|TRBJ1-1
ASSLAPRLNTEAF
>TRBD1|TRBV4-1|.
ASSQVQQGIYEQY
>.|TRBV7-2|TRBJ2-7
ASSWQGPGDSPLH
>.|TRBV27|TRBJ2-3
ASSLGRNTDTQY
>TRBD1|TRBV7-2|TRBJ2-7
ASSFLGQGTYEQY
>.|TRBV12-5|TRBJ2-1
ASGRGWNEQF
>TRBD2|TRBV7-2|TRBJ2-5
ASSPTSTQETQY
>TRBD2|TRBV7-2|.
ASSLVWTSGEQY
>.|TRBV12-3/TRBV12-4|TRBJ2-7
ASSYDLSYEQY
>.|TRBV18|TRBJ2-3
ASSRRPPGTDTQY
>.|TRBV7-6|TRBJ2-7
ASSREVSYEQY
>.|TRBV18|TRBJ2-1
ASSLSPGENNEQF
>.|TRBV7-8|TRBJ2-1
ASSLLNEQF
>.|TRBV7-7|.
ASSPSGIQETQY
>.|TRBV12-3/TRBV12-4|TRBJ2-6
ASSLRGQGANVLT
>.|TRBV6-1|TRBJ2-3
VSSKGSSGDTQY
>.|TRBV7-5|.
ISFGWQETQY
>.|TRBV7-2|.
ASSLGASSGEQY
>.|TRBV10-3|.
ASRTERAEQY
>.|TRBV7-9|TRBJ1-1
ASSLAGAKTEAF
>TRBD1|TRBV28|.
ASSLSNRGLLEQY
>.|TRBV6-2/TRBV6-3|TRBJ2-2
ATRRAGELF
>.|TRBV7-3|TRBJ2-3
ASSSLLTDTQY
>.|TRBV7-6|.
ASSLEAGASYNEQF
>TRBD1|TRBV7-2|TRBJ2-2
ASSLGGQGNTGELF
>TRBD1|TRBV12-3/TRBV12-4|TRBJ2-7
ASSFVQGDEQY
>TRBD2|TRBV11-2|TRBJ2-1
ASSLAGEWNEQF
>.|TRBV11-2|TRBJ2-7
ASSLNGGQVYEQY
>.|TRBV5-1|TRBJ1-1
ASSSTGNTEAF
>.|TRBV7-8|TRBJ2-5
ASSLVLVQGTQY
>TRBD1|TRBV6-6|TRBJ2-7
ASSYSGTGGYEQY
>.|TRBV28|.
ASSSGFHEQY
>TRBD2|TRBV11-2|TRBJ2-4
ASGAGGPGEQY
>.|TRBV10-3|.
AISGTLAPSSYNEQY
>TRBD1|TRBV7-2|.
ASSHPGTGTYEQY
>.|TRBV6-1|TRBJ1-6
ASTALLGGWGDSPLH
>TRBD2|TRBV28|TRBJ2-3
ASSWTRGSSTDTQY